The next 13 T cell receptor beta chains were all read from a single sample in a study of blood T cell repertoires in COVID-19 (dated by TCRdb to 2020 to 2022). The library came from the immunoSEQ multiplex PCR assay. TCRdb took over this immuneACCESS table, retaining in-frame rearrangements with V and J assigned. Such tables are incomplete; in checked studies, under half of the missing clones stem from an unresolved V gene, and the remainder is unexplained. The sample table shows approximately 250,000 clones, and around 90% are seen once. The top ten hold approximately 4% of the sample. The sequencing sample was made of PBMCs or T cells enriched from blood (not recorded which). The receptors were gathered from a woman aged 25 to 39 with acute COVID-19.

This clone was found once. This sequence joins TRBV9 and TRBJ1-6; maybe TRBD1 (6 bases). Germline V gives CDR1 SGDLS, CDR2 YYNGEE. V was cut by 3 bases and J by 4 bases, with 11 bases left in between. The CDR3 runs 15 residues. The CDR3 reads CASSERQDYNSPLHF. In DNA, the CDR3 is TGTGCCAGCAGCGAAAGACAGGATTATAATTCACCCCTCCACTTT. Variable domain in full (rest from reference TRBV9 and TRBJ1-6): DSGVTQTPKHLITATGQRVTLRCSPRSGDLSVYWYQQSLDQGLQFLIQYYNGEERAKGNILERFSAQQFPDLHSELNLSSLELGDSALYFCASSERQDYNSPLHFGNGTRLTVT.

The V and J genes are TRBV9 and TRBJ2-7, with a weak D call TRBD2 (5 bases). This CDR3 is built from 14 residues. Germline assignment: CDR1 SGDLS and CDR2 YYNGEE. Deletions cut 4 bases from V and 6 bases from J, with 17 bases between. The CDR3, as DNA: TGTGCCAGCAGCCCCCGGGGTCCCCCGGGCGAGCAGTACTTC. It codes for CASSPRGPPGEQYF.

For this clone: At the DNA level, this CDR3 is encoded by other sequences in the same sample as well. The gene calls are TRBV28 and TRBJ2-7; perhaps TRBD1 as D (6 bases). V lost 6 bases and J lost 1, with 13 bases in between. The CDR3 contains 14 residues. CDR1 MDHEN and CDR2 SYDVKM come from the germline V gene. CDR3 DNA sequence: TGTGCCAGCAGCCTAGGGCAGGGGTCCTACGAGCAGTACTTC. It codes for CASSLGQGSYEQYF.

The V and J genes are TRBV7-2 and TRBJ2-7, with 8 bases lining up with TRBD1. The CDR3 spans 14 residues. V was pared by 5 bases and J by 1 base, with 4 bases of the junction left unmatched. The germline gives CDR1 SGHTA, CDR2 FQGNSA. This chain's CDR3 is CASSLQGDSYEQYF. Written as DNA, the CDR3 is TGTGCCAGCAGCCTACAGGGGGATTCCTACGAGCAGTACTTC.

The V and J genes are TRBV27 and TRBJ2-3; 8 bases line up with TRBD2. Per the germline V gene, CDR1 is MNHEY and CDR2 is SMNVEV (reference sequence). This CDR3 is 16 amino acids long. Unmatched junction bases numbered 8, after V lost 5 bases and J lost 1 base. In DNA form, the CDR3 reads TGTGCCAGCAGTAGCGGGAGCGGGCTCGGCACAGATACGCAGTATTTT. Translating it yields CASSSGSGLGTDTQYF.

This chain uses TRBV6-2 or TRBV6-3 with TRBJ2-7, with D unresolved. Germline-derived CDR1 and CDR2 are MNHEY and SVGEGT. Trimming took 2 bases from V and 7 from J, leaving 12 bases between them. This CDR3 is built from 13 residues. The CDR3 loop is CASSYGWHYEQYF. In DNA form, the CDR3 reads TGTGCCAGCAGTTACGGCTGGCACTATGAGCAGTACTTC.

The rearrangement uses TRBV4-1 and TRBJ2-1, with 12 bases that match TRBD2. The CDR3 extends over 16 amino acids. Looked up from germline, CDR1 is MGHRA and CDR2 is YSYEKL. After removal of 4 bases from V and 3 bases from J, the junction contained 4 bases not matched to a gene. The CDR3 bases are TGCGCCAGCAGCCTCCGACTAGCGGGAGACTACAATGAGCAGTTCTTC. It specifies CASSLRLAGDYNEQFF.

The chain links TRBV5-1 to TRBJ1-5; 9 bases are a match to TRBD1. The germline CDR1 and CDR2 sequences are SGHRS and YFSETQ. V was clipped by 4 bases and J by 6 bases; unmatched bases: 2. The CDR3 loop spans 13 amino acids. In nucleotides, the CDR3 is TGCGCCAGCAGCCCGGGACAGGGTCAGCCCCAGCATTTT. Translating gives CASSPGQGQPQHF.

The rearrangement uses TRBV9 and TRBJ2-3; weak D call: TRBD2 (6 bases). Trimming shortened V by 1 base and J by 4 bases, and 13 bases separated the two germline ends. CDR3 length: 15 amino acids. Germline CDR1 SGDLS, CDR2 YYNGEE. The CDR3 loop is CASSVSGGAPDTQYF. CDR3 coding DNA: TGTGCCAGCAGCGTAAGTGGCGGGGCCCCAGATACGCAGTATTTT. Combining the CDR3 with reference TRBV9 and TRBJ2-3 gives the whole variable domain DSGVTQTPKHLITATGQRVTLRCSPRSGDLSVYWYQQSLDQGLQFLIQYYNGEERAKGNILERFSAQQFPDLHSELNLSSLELGDSALYFCASSVSGGAPDTQYFGPGTRLTVL.

V and J are TRBV12-5 and TRBJ2-1; TRBD2 agrees at 10 bases. V gave up 7 bases and J gave up 5 bases; unmatched junction bases: 8. Per the germline V gene, CDR1 is LGHNT and CDR2 is FRNRAP. The CDR3 totals 15 residues. This chain's CDR3 is CASAKHSGGDNEQFF. CDR3 in DNA: TGTGCTAGTGCCAAACACAGCGGGGGGGACAATGAGCAGTTCTTC.

This clone was seen only once. The chain carries TRBV11-2 and TRBJ1-5; D gene ambiguous. CDR3 length: 14 residues. V was cut by 5 bases and J by 7 bases, with 15 bases left in between. The germline gives CDR1 SGHAT, CDR2 FQNNGV. DNA for the CDR3: TGTGCCAGCAGCCAAGGACTCTCCGGGCAGCCCCAGCATTTT. Protein sequence: CASSQGLSGQPQHF.

J is TRBJ1-6 and V is TRBV5-4; TRBD1 matches 7 bases. The CDR3 loop spans 15 amino acids. V dropped 4 bases and J dropped 10; count of bases not matched to a gene: 11. The V gene's germline CDR1 is SGHNT and CDR2 YYREEE (reference sequence). CDR3 nucleotide sequence: TGTGCCAGCAGCACATGGGACAGAATTAAGTCACCCCTCCACTTT. This encodes CASSTWDRIKSPLHF.

V is TRBV1 and J is TRBJ2-1; the DNA was not compared with TRBD2, the D call given in the table. TRBV1 is recorded as a pseudogene. The CDR3 consists of 17 residues. The CDR3 loop is CTSRLGTSGRGGNEQFF. As DNA, the CDR3 is TGCACCAGCAGACTCGGGACTAGCGGGAGAGGGGGCAATGAGCAGTTCTTC.